The rows below give T cell receptor beta chains drawn from one sample of a study of spatial heterogeneity in lung cancer. Via MiXCR, TCRdb re-called the 5' RACE reads, giving one row per CDR3 protein. Here the sample spans 25,000 to 30,000 distinct CDR3 sequences, approximately 6.9% being singletons. Material: lung tumor tissue, obtained at surgery. The receptors stem from a male donor with early-stage non-small cell lung cancer. CDR3s include the opening cysteine and the closing phenylalanine or tryptophan. The D gene is left open where the match is weak. Not every row has a clone size; where given, it reads once, few, many or a size class.

cdr3_nt	cdr3_aa	v_call	clone_size	j_call	d_call
TGTGCCAGCAGCTTAGTAAGAATGGGGGAGCAGTACTTC	CASSLVRMGEQYF	TRBV7-9	few	TRBJ2-7	-
TGTGCCAGCAGTTTTCCGGGGGCCTTCACAGATACGCAGTATTTT	CASSFPGAFTDTQYF	TRBV28	few	TRBJ2-3	-
TGTGCCACCAGCAGAGATTATGATCAGCCCCAGCATTTT	CATSRDYDQPQHF	TRBV15	many	TRBJ1-5	-
TGCGCCAGCAGCCAAAATCCAGACACTGAAGCTTTCTTT	CASSQNPDTEAFF	TRBV4-1	many	TRBJ1-1	-
TGCAGTGCAAAGACTAGCGGGGGAACAGATACGCAGTATTTT	CSAKTSGGTDTQYF	TRBV20-1	-	TRBJ2-3	TRBD2
TGTGCCAGCAGCCAAGACAGGGGAGGTCTCCATGGCTACACCTTC	CASSQDRGGLHGYTF	TRBV4-2	-	TRBJ1-2	-
TGTGCCAGTAGCTCCAGGGGAAGGACTGAAGCTTTCTTT	CASSSRGRTEAFF	TRBV6-1	many	TRBJ1-1	-
TGTGCCAGCTCACCACCTTCAGGACTTAGTGAGCAGTTCTTC	CASSPPSGLSEQFF	TRBV18	-	TRBJ2-1	-
TGCAGTGCTAGTTTCAGGCAGGTTGGCAATCAGCCCCAGCATTTT	CSASFRQVGNQPQHF	TRBV20-1	-	TRBJ1-5	-
TGCGCCAGCAGCCCGGACCGATATGGCTACACCTTC	CASSPDRYGYTF	TRBV5-1	few	TRBJ1-2	-
TGCGCCAGCAGCAAACAGACGGGGGCCCAGGCCTACGAGCAGTACTTC	CASSKQTGAQAYEQYF	TRBV5-1	-	TRBJ2-7	-
TGTGCCAGCAGCGGAACGGGGGGGCCGGGGGAGACCCAGTACTTC	CASSGTGGPGETQYF	TRBV9	many	TRBJ2-5	TRBD2
TGCAGTGCTAGATACCCCACAGGGGGCATCTACAATGAGCAGTTCTTC	CSARYPTGGIYNEQFF	TRBV20-1	many	TRBJ2-1	TRBD1
TGTGCCAGCAGCTTATTACAGGGCTATGGCTACACCTTC	CASSLLQGYGYTF	TRBV7-2	many	TRBJ1-2	-
TGTGCCAGCAGCTTCCAGGGGGGCGAAGATACGCAGTATTTT	CASSFQGGEDTQYF	TRBV7-2	-	TRBJ2-3	-
TGTGCCACCACGGGACCTCTCGACTCCTACGAGCAGTACTTC	CATTGPLDSYEQYF	TRBV6-2/TRBV6-3	many	TRBJ2-7	-
TGTGCCAGCAGTCCCACCGGGACAGGGGGCCGAAAGGGCACAGATACGCAGTATTTT	CASSPTGTGGRKGTDTQYF	TRBV12-3/TRBV12-4	many	TRBJ2-3	TRBD1
TGCAGCGTTGAACATTCCACAGATACGCAGTATTTT	CSVEHSTDTQYF	TRBV29-1	few	TRBJ2-3	-
TGCAGCGTTGTTAGACGGGCATCCTACAATGAGCAGTTCTTC	CSVVRRASYNEQFF	TRBV29-1	many	TRBJ2-1	-
TGCAGCGTTGAACAGAAAGAGACCCAGTACTTC	CSVEQKETQYF	TRBV29-1	many	TRBJ2-5	-
TGTGCCAGCATCAAGCGGGGGGTTAGCAATGAGCAGTTCTTC	CASIKRGVSNEQFF	TRBV6-5	few	TRBJ2-1	TRBD2
TGCAGTGCTCGACCGGACAGGGGGGATAATCAGCCCCAGCATTTT	CSARPDRGDNQPQHF	TRBV20-1	-	TRBJ1-5	TRBD1
TGTGCCAGCAGCTACCGGGTCTTCAATGAAAAACTGTTTTTT	CASSYRVFNEKLFF	TRBV7-9	many	TRBJ1-4	-
TGTGCCAGCAGTGATTTACCCCCGCGGGAGTACGAGCAGTACTTC	CASSDLPPREYEQYF	TRBV25-1	-	TRBJ2-7	TRBD2
TGTGCCAGCAGCCCGGCGGGACAGCACTATGGCTACACCTTC	CASSPAGQHYGYTF	TRBV7-2	many	TRBJ1-2	TRBD1
TGTGCCAGCAGCTCCTACGATGGGGCTTTCTTT	CASSSYDGAFF	TRBV7-2	many	TRBJ1-1	-
TGTGCCAGCAGCTTAGAAACCAGGGGGACTGAAGCTTTCTTT	CASSLETRGTEAFF	TRBV7-9	-	TRBJ1-1	TRBD1
TGTGCCAGCAGCCCGGGAGGGGGAGCACGCGGCCAGCCCCAGCATTTT	CASSPGGGARGQPQHF	TRBV5-5	few	TRBJ1-5	-
TGTGCCAGCAGTAAAGGGGAGACCCAGTACTTC	CASSKGETQYF	TRBV2	few	TRBJ2-5	-
TGTGCCAGCAGCTCCGACTCACAAGAGACCCAGTACTTC	CASSSDSQETQYF	TRBV3-1	many	TRBJ2-5	-
TGTGCCAGCAGTAGGCTGAACACTGAAGCTTTCTTT	CASSRLNTEAFF	TRBV28	many	TRBJ1-1	-
TGCAGCGTGGATGCGGGACGGCTTGAAGCTTTCTTT	CSVDAGRLEAFF	TRBV29-1	many	TRBJ1-1	-
TGTGCCAGCAGCTTCGCGACAAACACTGAAGCTTTCTTT	CASSFATNTEAFF	TRBV7-2	many	TRBJ1-1	-
TGTGCCAGCAACCCGACAGTGAGCAATCAGCCCCAGCATTTT	CASNPTVSNQPQHF	TRBV2	few	TRBJ1-5	-
TGCAGCGTTAGCCTAGCGGGGGCCCCCGTCATCCCTGATACGCAGTATTTT	CSVSLAGAPVIPDTQYF	TRBV29-1	-	TRBJ2-3	TRBD2
TGCAGCGGTGGTTGGAGGGGTGAGCAGTTCTTC	CSGGWRGEQFF	TRBV20-1	many	TRBJ2-1	-
TGTGCCAGCAGCCAGACATTGAGGGGGACTGAAGCTTTCTTT	CASSQTLRGTEAFF	TRBV5-6	many	TRBJ1-1	-
TGCAGTGCCTTACTCGGAGGGAGTAATTCACCCCTCCACTTT	CSALLGGSNSPLHF	TRBV20-1	many	TRBJ1-6	-
TGTGCCAGCTCGCGGGGGGCTAGCGGGGCTCTCGCGAACACCGGGGAGCTGTTTTTT	CASSRGASGALANTGELFF	TRBV5-5	many	TRBJ2-2	TRBD2
TGCAGCGTTGAGACAGGGGAGGGAGGCTACACCTTC	CSVETGEGGYTF	TRBV29-1	many	TRBJ1-2	TRBD1
TGTGCCAGCAGCCCTGGGCCAGGTCACTACTACGAGCAGTACTTC	CASSPGPGHYYEQYF	TRBV7-6	-	TRBJ2-7	-
TGTGCCGGGAACAGGGGGGGAAACACTGAAGCTTTCTTT	CAGNRGGNTEAFF	TRBV6-5	-	TRBJ1-1	TRBD1
TGTGCCAGCAGCCCCGCCGAAACTAATGAAAAACTGTTTTTT	CASSPAETNEKLFF	TRBV7-9	-	TRBJ1-4	-
TGCAGTGCTAGGAGGGCAGCCAATCAGCCCCAGCATTTT	CSARRAANQPQHF	TRBV20-1	many	TRBJ1-5	-
TGTGCCAGCAGCCAAGAACCAGGTTTCCTCTACGAGCAGTACTTC	CASSQEPGFLYEQYF	TRBV3-1	few	TRBJ2-7	-
TGCAGTGCTATCGACGGGACTAGCGTCGCAGATACGCAGTATTTT	CSAIDGTSVADTQYF	TRBV20-1	many	TRBJ2-3	TRBD2
TGTGCCAGCAGCTCGTCGGGAGGGAAGCAGTACTTC	CASSSSGGKQYF	TRBV7-2	few	TRBJ2-7	TRBD2
TGCAGTGCTAGTAGTCTGGTAGCGGGCTACAATGAGCAGTTCTTC	CSASSLVAGYNEQFF	TRBV20-1	-	TRBJ2-1	TRBD2
TGCAGCGTGGTACCACGACCCACAGATACGCAGTATTTT	CSVVPRPTDTQYF	TRBV29-1	medium-sized	TRBJ2-3	-
TGCGCCAGCAGCTTGGACGAGACCCAGTACTTC	CASSLDETQYF	TRBV5-1	many	TRBJ2-5	-
TGTGCCACCAGCAGAGACCAGGACAGCCCGCTTTTT	CATSRDQDSPLF	TRBV15	many	TRBJ1-4	-
TGTGCCAGCAGCTTAAGAGGACCACGAGCAGTGGCAGGAACCGGGGAGCTGTTTTTT	CASSLRGPRAVAGTGELFF	TRBV7-2	many	TRBJ2-2	-
TGTGCCAGCAGTTTATCCCGTGTTAGGGGATGGCAGCCCCAGCATTTT	CASSLSRVRGWQPQHF	TRBV28	many	TRBJ1-5	-
TGTGCCAGCAGCTTAGATTCTGCCTATCAGCCCCAGCATTTT	CASSLDSAYQPQHF	TRBV7-2	many	TRBJ1-5	-
TGCAGTGCTAGACTCCTGGCAGGGAATCAGCCCCAGCATTTT	CSARLLAGNQPQHF	TRBV20-1	many	TRBJ1-5	-
TGTGCCAGCTCACCCCCAGCGGGGGCAAGCACAGATACGCAGTATTTT	CASSPPAGASTDTQYF	TRBV18	medium-sized	TRBJ2-3	TRBD2
TGTGCCAGCAGCTTAGGGACAGGGGGCTACGAGACCCAGTACTTC	CASSLGTGGYETQYF	TRBV7-2	many	TRBJ2-5	TRBD1